This record looks at one TCR beta chain sequence and its context. These data belong to a study of blood T cell repertoires in COVID-19. Study summary: Sites across the United States, Italy and Spain contributed samples from acute and convalescent COVID-19. T cells, B-cell-depleted T cells, or PBMCs provided the cDNA or gDNA that served as material.

Per the original data handling: Quantification of nucleated cells was approximated via reference gene primer amplification. The table came from immunoSEQ multiplex PCR; TCRdb's copy has only in-frame clones and leaves some out. The V and J calls and clone size come from that table; D and trimming were worked out from the DNA. Of 130,000 or so clones in the sample, 88% were seen once. Seattle enrolled patients during active infection and tracked them longitudinally. This TCR derives from a human donor with COVID-19, enrolled during active disease. The donor label of this sample is uncertain. Sequenced: peripheral blood.

The CDR3 region has the DNA TGTGCCAGCAGCTTACTAGCGGTCCAAGAGACCCAGTACTTC. This codes for CASSLLAVQETQYF. The V gene is TRBV11-3, the J gene TRBJ2-5; the match to TRBD2 covers 7 bases. The CDR3 is 14 residues long. Per the germline V gene, CDR1 is SGHNT and CDR2 is YENEEA. The trim removed 2 bases at V and 1 base at J, leaving 1 base unmatched.